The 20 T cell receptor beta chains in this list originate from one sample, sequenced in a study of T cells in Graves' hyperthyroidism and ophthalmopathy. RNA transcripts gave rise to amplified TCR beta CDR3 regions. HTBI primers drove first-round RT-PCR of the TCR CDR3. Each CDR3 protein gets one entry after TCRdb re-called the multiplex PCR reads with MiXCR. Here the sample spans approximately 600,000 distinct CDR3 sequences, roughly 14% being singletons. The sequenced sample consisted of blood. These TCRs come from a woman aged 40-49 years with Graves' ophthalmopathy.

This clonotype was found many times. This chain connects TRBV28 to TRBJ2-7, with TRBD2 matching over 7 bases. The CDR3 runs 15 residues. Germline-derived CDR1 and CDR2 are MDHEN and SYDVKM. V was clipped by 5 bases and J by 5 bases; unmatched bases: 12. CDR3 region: CASSNRGGGSHEQYF. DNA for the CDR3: TGTGCCAGCAGTAACCGTGGGGGGGGGAGCCACGAGCAGTACTTC.

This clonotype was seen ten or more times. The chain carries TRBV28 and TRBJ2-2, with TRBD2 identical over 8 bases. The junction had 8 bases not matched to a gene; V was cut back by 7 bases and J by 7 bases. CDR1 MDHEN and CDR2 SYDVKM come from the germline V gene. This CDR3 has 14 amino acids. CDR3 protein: CASTPGGIGGELFF. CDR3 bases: TGTGCCAGCACACCGGGGGGGATCGGCGGGGAGCTGTTTTTT.

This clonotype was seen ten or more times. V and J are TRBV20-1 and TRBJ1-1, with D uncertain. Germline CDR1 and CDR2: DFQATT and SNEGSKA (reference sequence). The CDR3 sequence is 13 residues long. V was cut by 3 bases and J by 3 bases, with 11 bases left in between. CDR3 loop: CSARAKWDTEAFF. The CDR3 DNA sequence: TGCAGTGCTAGGGCCAAGTGGGACACTGAAGCTTTCTTT.

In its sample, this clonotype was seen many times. CDR3 sequence: CASSLSRGLYGYTF. The CDR3 nucleotides read TGTGCCAGCAGTTTGTCCAGGGGGCTATATGGCTACACCTTC. The chain recombines TRBV28 with TRBJ1-2; TRBD1 matches at 8 bases. Germline loops: CDR1 MDHEN, CDR2 SYDVKM. Trimming took 3 bases from V and 5 from J; bases not matched to a gene: 5. The CDR3 consists of 14 residues.

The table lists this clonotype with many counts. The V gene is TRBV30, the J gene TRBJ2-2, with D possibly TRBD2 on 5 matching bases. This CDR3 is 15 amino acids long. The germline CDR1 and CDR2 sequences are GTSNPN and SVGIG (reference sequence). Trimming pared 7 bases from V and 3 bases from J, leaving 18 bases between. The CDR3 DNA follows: TGTGCCTCAGCCGCGAGAGGGCCATACACCGGGGAGCTGTTTTTT. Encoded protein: CASAARGPYTGELFF.

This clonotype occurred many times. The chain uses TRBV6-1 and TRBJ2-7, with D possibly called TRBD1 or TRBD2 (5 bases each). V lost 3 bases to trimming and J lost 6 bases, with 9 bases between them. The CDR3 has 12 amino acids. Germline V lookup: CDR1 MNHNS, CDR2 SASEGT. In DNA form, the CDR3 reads TGTGCCAGCAGTGATGGGACGCTCGAGCAGTACTTC. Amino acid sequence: CASSDGTLEQYF.

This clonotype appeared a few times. The CDR3 here is CASILRHFYNSPLHF. CDR3 bases: TGCGCCAGCATCCTCAGACATTTCTATAATTCACCCCTCCACTTT. The chain recombines TRBV5-1 with TRBJ1-6; D is unresolved. V lost 6 bases and J 3 bases, leaving 13 bases between the germline ends. The CDR3 totals 15 residues. Germline CDR1 reads SGHRS; CDR2 reads YFSETQ.

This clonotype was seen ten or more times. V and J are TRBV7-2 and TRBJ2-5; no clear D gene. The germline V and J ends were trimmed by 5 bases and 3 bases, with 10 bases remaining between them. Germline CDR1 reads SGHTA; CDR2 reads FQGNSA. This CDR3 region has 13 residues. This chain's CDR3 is CASSLFPKETQYF. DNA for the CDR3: TGTGCCAGCAGCCTTTTCCCAAAAGAGACCCAGTACTTC.

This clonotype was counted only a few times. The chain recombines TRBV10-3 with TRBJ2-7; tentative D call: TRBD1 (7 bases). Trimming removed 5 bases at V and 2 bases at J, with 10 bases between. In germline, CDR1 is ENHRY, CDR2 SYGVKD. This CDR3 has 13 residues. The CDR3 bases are TGTGCCATCAGTCAGGGGGGAACCTACGAGCAGTACTTC. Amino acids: CAISQGGTYEQYF.

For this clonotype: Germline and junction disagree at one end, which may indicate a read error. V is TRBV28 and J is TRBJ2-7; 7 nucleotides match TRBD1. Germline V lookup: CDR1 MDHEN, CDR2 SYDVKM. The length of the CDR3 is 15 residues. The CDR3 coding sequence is TGTGCCAGCAGCCCCCTGAGGGACAGCCGATACGAGCAGCACTTC. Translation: CASSPLRDSRYEQHF.

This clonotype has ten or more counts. This CDR3 reads CASSFTGQARYGYTF. CDR3 nucleotide sequence: TGTGCCAGCAGTTTTACGGGACAGGCACGCTATGGCTACACCTTC. J is TRBJ1-2 and V is TRBV12-3 or TRBV12-4; 8 bases line up with TRBD1. Losses at the gene ends were 3 bases for V and 4 bases for J; bases not matched to a gene: 7. The CDR3 has 15 amino acids.

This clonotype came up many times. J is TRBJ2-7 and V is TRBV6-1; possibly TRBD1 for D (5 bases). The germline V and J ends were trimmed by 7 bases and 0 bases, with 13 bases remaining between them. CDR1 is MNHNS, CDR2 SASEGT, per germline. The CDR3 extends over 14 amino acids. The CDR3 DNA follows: TGTGCCAGCATGAAGGGGTTGAGCTCCTACGAGCAGTACTTC. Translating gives CASMKGLSSYEQYF.

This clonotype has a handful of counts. The CDR3 reads CSVEDRGRSDRGRSNYGYTF. CDR3 nucleotides: TGCAGCGTTGAGGATCGGGGGCGATCGGACAGAGGAAGATCAAACTATGGCTACACCTTC. The V call is TRBV29-1, the J call TRBJ1-2; D possibly corresponds to TRBD1 (6 bases). CDR1 and CDR2 from the germline V gene are SQVTM and ANQGSEA. This CDR3 region has 20 residues. V lost 3 bases to trimming and J lost 2 bases, with 31 bases between them. Filled out from reference TRBV29-1 and TRBJ1-2, the complete variable domain reads SAVISQKPSRDICQRGTSLTIQCQVDSQVTMMFWYRQQPGQSLTLIATANQGSEATYESGFVIDKFPISRPNLTFSTLTVSNMSPEDSSIYLCSVEDRGRSDRGRSNYGYTFGSGTRLTVV.

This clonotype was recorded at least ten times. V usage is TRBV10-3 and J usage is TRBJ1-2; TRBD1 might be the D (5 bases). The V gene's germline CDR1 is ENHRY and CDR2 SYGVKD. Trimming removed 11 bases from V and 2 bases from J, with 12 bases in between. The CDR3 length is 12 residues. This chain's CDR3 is CALGTANYGYTF. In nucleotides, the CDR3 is TGTGCCTTAGGGACGGCCAACTATGGCTACACCTTC.

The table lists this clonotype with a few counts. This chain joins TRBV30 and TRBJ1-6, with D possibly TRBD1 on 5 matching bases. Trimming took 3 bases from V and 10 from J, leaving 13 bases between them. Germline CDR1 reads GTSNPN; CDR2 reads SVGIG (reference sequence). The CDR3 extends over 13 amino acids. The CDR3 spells CAWSKGAGSPLHF. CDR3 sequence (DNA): TGTGCCTGGAGCAAAGGGGCTGGGTCACCCCTCCACTTT.

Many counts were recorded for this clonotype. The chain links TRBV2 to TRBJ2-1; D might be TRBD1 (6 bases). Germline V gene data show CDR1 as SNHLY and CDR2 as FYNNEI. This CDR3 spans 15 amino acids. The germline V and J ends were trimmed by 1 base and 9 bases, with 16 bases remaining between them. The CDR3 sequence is CASSEGQGTIGEQFF. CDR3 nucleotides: TGTGCCAGCAGTGAAGGGCAGGGGACCATCGGTGAGCAGTTCTTC.

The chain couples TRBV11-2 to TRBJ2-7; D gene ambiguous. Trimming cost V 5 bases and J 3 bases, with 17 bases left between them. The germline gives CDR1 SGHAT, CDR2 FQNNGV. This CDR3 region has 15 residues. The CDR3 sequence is CASSVSSGTYYEQYF. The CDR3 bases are TGTGCCAGCAGCGTCAGCTCGGGCACCTACTACGAGCAGTACTTC. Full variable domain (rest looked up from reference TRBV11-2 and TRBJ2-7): EAGVAQSPRYKIIEKRQSVAFWCNPISGHATLYWYQQILGQGPKLLIQFQNNGVVDDSQLPKDRFSAERLKGVDSTLKIQPAKLEDSAVYLCASSVSSGTYYEQYFGPGTRLTVT.

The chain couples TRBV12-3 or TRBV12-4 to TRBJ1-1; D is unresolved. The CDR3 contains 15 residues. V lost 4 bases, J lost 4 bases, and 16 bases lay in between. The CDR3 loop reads CASSYGLGKGTEAFF. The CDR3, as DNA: TGTGCCAGCAGTTACGGATTGGGGAAGGGCACTGAAGCTTTCTTT.

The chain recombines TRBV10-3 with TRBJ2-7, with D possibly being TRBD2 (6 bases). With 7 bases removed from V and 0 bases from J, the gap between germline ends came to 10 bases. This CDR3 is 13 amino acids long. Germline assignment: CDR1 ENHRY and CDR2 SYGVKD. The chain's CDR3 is CAIKGTDSYEQYF. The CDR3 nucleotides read TGTGCCATCAAGGGGACTGACTCCTACGAGCAGTACTTC.

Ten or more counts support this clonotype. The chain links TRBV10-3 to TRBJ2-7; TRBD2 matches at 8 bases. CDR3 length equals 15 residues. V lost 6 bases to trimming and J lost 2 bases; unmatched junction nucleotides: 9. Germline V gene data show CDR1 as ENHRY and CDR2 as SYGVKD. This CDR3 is CAISKSGSYPYEQYF. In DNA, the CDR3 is TGTGCCATCAGCAAAAGCGGGAGTTATCCCTACGAGCAGTACTTC.